Following are 30 T cell receptor beta chains from one sample sequenced in a study of beta chain features in type 1 diabetes. Isolated RNA was reverse transcribed in full, so expressed TCRB transcripts were sequenced. TCRdb's table, derived via immunoSEQ multiplex PCR, lists solely in-frame clones and lacks some. Of 250,000 to 350,000 clones listed, 13% to 15% were seen once; the top ten hold over 0.015%. These receptors have no known antigen. Study-wide points: Across all four CD4+ subsets, people with type 1 diabetes showed modestly shorter TCRB CDR3s.

The sequencing sample was made of naive CD4+ T cells from blood. Every receptor here comes from a man aged 25 to 45 with type 1 diabetes.

The rearrangement links TRBV23-1 to TRBJ2-2; D gene ambiguous. TRBV23-1 is sorted into the ORF group, with uncertain function. CDR3 length: 17 residues. V lost 4 bases to trimming and J lost 0 bases, with 15 bases between them. The CDR3 DNA follows: TGCGCCAGCAGTCCCTCTGTGACGCAGGCGAACACCGGGGAGCTGTTTTTT. This gives the protein CASSPSVTQANTGELFF.

There are a few counts of this clone. The chain's CDR3 is CASSTRSYNEQFF. CDR3 nucleotide sequence: TGTGCCAGCAGCACGAGAAGCTACAATGAGCAGTTCTTC. This chain joins TRBV11-3 and TRBJ2-1; D is unclear. This CDR3 region has 13 residues. V lost 5 bases, J lost 3 bases, and 8 bases lay in between. Germline V lookup: CDR1 SGHNT, CDR2 YENEEA.

The chain has TRBV7-2 and TRBJ2-7, with 13 bases lining up with TRBD2. Per the germline V gene, CDR1 is SGHTA and CDR2 is FQGNSA. The CDR3 length is 15 residues. Trimming took 6 bases from V and 2 from J; bases not matched to a gene: 4. CDR3 sequence (DNA): TGTGCCAGCAGTACGACTAGCGGGAGGCCCTACGAGCAGTACTTC. Amino acids: CASSTTSGRPYEQYF.

In its sample, this clone was seen a few times. The genes are TRBV7-9 and TRBJ2-1; 9 bases are a match to TRBD2. The CDR3 sequence is 14 residues long. The V gene end was trimmed by 3 bases and the J gene end by 8 bases; junction bases not matched to a gene: 5. Germline lookup yields CDR1 SEHNR and CDR2 FQNEAQ (reference sequence). The chain's CDR3 is CASSFGREGHEQFF. DNA for the CDR3: TGTGCCAGCAGCTTTGGGCGGGAGGGCCATGAGCAGTTCTTC.

This rearrangement joins TRBV7-2 to TRBJ1-4; 11 bases are shared with TRBD1. The CDR3 has 14 residues. The V gene end was trimmed by 5 bases and the J gene end by 5 bases; junction bases not matched to a gene: 1. CDR1 is SGHTA and CDR2 is FQGNSA in the germline V gene. The CDR3 loop is CASSRDRGNEKLFF. CDR3 nucleotides: TGTGCCAGCAGCCGGGACAGGGGGAATGAAAAACTGTTTTTT.

Only a few counts were recorded for this clone. The chain is built from TRBV9 and TRBJ2-3, with TRBD2 matching 7 bases. J lost 4 bases, V lost 2 bases, and 7 bases had no gene match. This CDR3 spans 15 amino acids. CDR1 and CDR2 from the germline V gene are SGDLS and YYNGEE. The CDR3 region is CASSVGGRSADTQYF. For the CDR3, the DNA is TGTGCCAGCAGCGTTGGCGGGAGATCCGCAGATACGCAGTATTTT.

The J gene is TRBJ2-7, the V gene TRBV7-3; 9 bases match TRBD2. Germline values: CDR1 SGHTA, CDR2 FQGTGA. This CDR3 has 17 residues. J gave up 6 bases and V 5 bases, and 17 bases lay outside the gene matches. The DNA of the CDR3 is TGTGCCAGCAGCCCTAGGGGCGGGGGGACTAGCCCAACCGAGCAGTACTTC. Translating it yields CASSPRGGGTSPTEQYF.

This clone was counted a few times. The chain carries TRBV19 and TRBJ2-1, with 10 nucleotides matching TRBD1. The CDR3 is 14 amino acids. Germline CDR1 reads LNHDA; CDR2 reads SQIVND (reference sequence). Losses at the gene ends were 4 bases for V and 7 bases for J; bases not matched to a gene: 4. CDR3 residues: CASSTGTGENEQFF. CDR3 coding DNA: TGTGCCAGTAGTACTGGGACAGGGGAAAATGAGCAGTTCTTC. The full variable domain, in which reference TRBV19 and TRBJ2-1 provide the parts outside the CDR3, is DGGITQSPKYLFRKEGQNVTLSCEQNLNHDAMYWYRQDPGQGLRLIYYSQIVNDFQKGDIAEGYSVSREKKESFPLTVTSAQKNPTAFYLCASSTGTGENEQFFGPGTRLTVL.

This chain connects TRBV6-5 to TRBJ2-1, with D perhaps matching TRBD2 (6 bases). The CDR3 has 13 residues. V was shortened by 4 bases and J by 6 bases, with 10 bases between the two germline ends. The V gene's germline CDR1 is MNHEY and CDR2 SVGAGI. The DNA for the CDR3 is TGTGCCAGCAGTTTCCAGGGAGGCAATGAGCAGTTCTTC. Encoded protein: CASSFQGGNEQFF.

This clone appeared a few times. V usage is TRBV5-4 and J usage is TRBJ1-1, with TRBD1 matching over 7 bases. CDR1 is SGHNT and CDR2 is YYREEE in the germline V gene (reference sequence). The V gene end was trimmed by 2 bases and the J gene end by 5 bases; junction bases not matched to a gene: 6. The CDR3 runs to 14 residues. The CDR3 region is CASSLTGDRTEAFF. The CDR3 bases are TGTGCCAGCAGCTTAACAGGGGATAGAACTGAAGCTTTCTTT.

The rearrangement links TRBV7-8 to TRBJ2-6; 7 bases align to TRBD1. V was clipped by 1 base and J by 3 bases; unmatched bases: 9. From germline, CDR1 is SGHVS and CDR2 FQNEAQ. There are 18 residues in the CDR3. In nucleotides, the CDR3 is TGTGCCAGCAGCTTAGTAAGACAGGGTTTCGGTGGGGCCAACGTCCTGACTTTC. It specifies CASSLVRQGFGGANVLTF. Variable domain in full (rest from reference TRBV7-8 and TRBJ2-6): GAGVSQSPRYKVAKRGQDVALRCDPISGHVSLFWYQQALGQGPEFLTYFQNEAQLDKSGLPSDRFFAERPEGSVSTLKIQRTQQEDSAVYLCASSLVRQGFGGANVLTFGAGSRLTVL.

CDR3 sequence: CASSVQLYNEQFF. The CDR3 nucleotides read TGTGCCAGCAGTGTCCAACTTTACAATGAGCAGTTCTTC. The chain carries TRBV6-4 and TRBJ2-1, with D unclear. This CDR3 is built from 13 residues. V lost 4 bases to trimming and J lost 4 bases, with 8 bases between them. Germline CDR1 MRHNA, CDR2 SNTAGT.

This clone was counted between two and nine times. V is TRBV4-3 and J is TRBJ1-1; possible D gene TRBD1, 6 bases. Germline V CDR1 and CDR2: LGHNA, YSLEER. V lost 3 bases, J lost 0 bases, and 8 bases lay in between. The length of the CDR3 is 14 residues. CDR3 DNA: TGCGCCAGCAGCCATGGACAGCTGAACACTGAAGCTTTCTTT. This gives the protein CASSHGQLNTEAFF.

The sample holds a few counts of this clone. V and J are TRBV7-9 and TRBJ2-2; D uncertain. Germline V gene data show CDR1 as SEHNR and CDR2 as FQNEAQ (reference sequence). The V end lost 5 bases, the J end lost 4 bases, and 8 bases lay between the germline ends. The CDR3 is made up of 13 amino acids. The CDR3 nucleotides are TGTGCCAGCAGCCCCCTCGTCACCGGGGAGCTGTTTTTT. Translation: CASSPLVTGELFF.

The chain combines TRBV7-8 with TRBJ2-1, with D possibly TRBD1 on 6 matching bases. CDR3 length: 17 amino acids. V was shortened by 5 bases and J by 8 bases, with 25 bases between the two germline ends. Looked up from germline, CDR1 is SGHVS and CDR2 is FQNEAQ. Here the CDR3 reads CASSPYGGGVWTDEQFF. The CDR3 bases are TGTGCCAGCAGCCCTTACGGCGGAGGAGTATGGACAGATGAGCAGTTCTTC.

The rearrangement links TRBV5-1 to TRBJ1-2; TRBD1 matches at 7 bases. V was pared by 4 bases and J by 11 bases, with 17 bases of the junction left unmatched. CDR3 size: 15 residues. The germline gives CDR1 SGHRS, CDR2 YFSETQ. The CDR3 protein is CASSINRGAGFVYTF. CDR3 sequence (DNA): TGCGCCAGCAGCATCAACAGGGGCGCCGGGTTTGTTTACACCTTC.

The chain recombines TRBV5-1 with TRBJ1-1; a weak D match, TRBD1 (5 bases). CDR3 size: 14 residues. The germline V gene encodes CDR1 SGHRS and CDR2 YFSETQ. Between the trimmed V and J ends, which lost 3 bases and 0 bases, there was a span of 9 bases. CDR3: CASSSTAVNTEAFF. The CDR3 DNA reads as TGCGCCAGCAGCTCGACAGCCGTGAACACTGAAGCTTTCTTT.

This clone was found a few times. The V and J genes are TRBV18 and TRBJ2-1; D uncertain. The germline V gene encodes CDR1 KGHSH and CDR2 LQKENI. V was cut by 3 bases and J by 3 bases, with 6 bases left in between. The CDR3 extends over 13 amino acids. The CDR3 DNA reads TGTGCCAGCTCACCGAACAGCTACAATGAGCAGTTCTTC. This encodes CASSPNSYNEQFF.

CDR3 sequence (DNA): TGTGCCAGCAGTCCCCATACAGGGTGGAACACTGAAGCTTTCTTT. It translates to CASSPHTGWNTEAFF. This chain links TRBV28 with TRBJ1-1; tentatively, D is TRBD1 (6 bases). The CDR3 loop spans 15 amino acids. The V end lost 5 bases, the J end lost 1 base, and 14 bases lay between the germline ends. Germline CDR1 MDHEN, CDR2 SYDVKM.

The chain employs TRBV11-2 and TRBJ2-7; 7 bases fit TRBD2. CDR1 and CDR2 (germline): SGHAT, FQNNGV. The trim removed 3 bases at V and 1 base at J, leaving 6 bases unmatched. CDR3 length: 15 amino acids. The CDR3, as DNA: TGTGCCAGCAGCTTGGGCGGGAGTTTGTCCTACGAGCAGTACTTC. Protein product: CASSLGGSLSYEQYF.

This clone was picked up a small number of times. The chain joins TRBV7-3 to TRBJ2-3; 9 bases line up with TRBD2. The J segment lost 4 bases and the V segment lost 5 bases, leaving 7 bases of the junction unmatched. This CDR3 is built from 15 residues. Looked up from germline, CDR1 is SGHTA and CDR2 is FQGTGA. This CDR3 is CASSRGAGGPDTQYF. CDR3 bases: TGTGCCAGCAGCCGCGGGGCGGGAGGGCCAGATACGCAGTATTTT.

This clone was seen a handful of times. The chain has TRBV19 and TRBJ1-3; TRBD1 might be the D (6 bases). The CDR3 covers 14 residues. The V end was cut by 5 bases, the J end by 2 bases, with 10 bases between. CDR1 is LNHDA, CDR2 SQIVND, per germline (reference sequence). CDR3 in DNA: TGTGCCAGTAGTCGGACAGAAACTGGAAACACCATATATTTT. This encodes CASSRTETGNTIYF.

Only a few counts were recorded for this clone. The rearrangement links TRBV28 to TRBJ2-7; TRBD1 aligns across 7 bases. J lost 4 bases, V lost 3 bases, and 6 bases had no gene match. CDR1 is MDHEN, CDR2 SYDVKM, per germline. This CDR3 contains 14 residues. CDR3 loop: CASSFPGQTYEQYF. CDR3 sequence (DNA): TGTGCCAGCAGTTTCCCGGGACAGACGTACGAGCAGTACTTC. The full variable domain, its missing parts supplied by reference TRBV28 and TRBJ2-7, is DVKVTQSSRYLVKRTGEKVFLECVQDMDHENMFWYRQDPGLGLRLIYFSYDVKMKEKGDIPEGYSVSREKKERFSLILESASTNQTSMYLCASSFPGQTYEQYFGPGTRLTVT.

Points on this clone: Other nucleotide sequences in the sample specify the same CDR3. The rearrangement links TRBV5-1 to TRBJ2-5; 8 nucleotides line up with TRBD1. The CDR3 totals 13 residues. Germline-derived CDR1 and CDR2 are SGHRS and YFSETQ. V was pared by 4 bases and J by 4 bases, with 3 bases of the junction left unmatched. The CDR3 coding sequence is TGCGCCAGCAGCCCAGGACAGGGAGAGACCCAGTACTTC. This sequence encodes CASSPGQGETQYF.

The V gene is TRBV30, the J gene TRBJ1-2; a weak D match, TRBD1 (5 bases). V was shortened by 3 bases and J by 8 bases, with 19 bases between the two germline ends. The CDR3 contains 14 residues. Germline-derived CDR1 and CDR2 are GTSNPN and SVGIG (reference sequence). For the CDR3, the DNA is TGTGCCTGGAGAACCTTAGGAACAGGTCAGGGCTACACCTTC. Translated: CAWRTLGTGQGYTF. The entire variable domain, with the rest obtained from reference TRBV30 and TRBJ1-2, is as follows: SQTIHQWPATLVQPVGSPLSLECTVEGTSNPNLYWYRQAAGRGLQLLFYSVGIGQISSEVPQNLSASRPQDRQFILSSKKLLLSDSGFYLCAWRTLGTGQGYTFGSGTRLTVV.

In this sample, this clone turned up a few times. V usage is TRBV23-1 and J usage is TRBJ2-7; no firm D call. TRBV23-1 is an open reading frame, and its role is uncertain. The CDR3 length is 17 residues. The ends were cut back, 8 bases at V and 3 bases at J, with 26 bases in the middle. CDR3 sequence: CASPRPPGALGDYEQYF. CDR3 in DNA: TGCGCCAGCCCTAGACCACCCGGAGCACTCGGAGACTACGAGCAGTACTTC.

The chain couples TRBV2 to TRBJ2-3; possibly TRBD1 for D (6 bases). V was shortened by 5 bases and J by 0 bases, with 18 bases between the two germline ends. Germline values: CDR1 SNHLY, CDR2 FYNNEI. The CDR3 totals 17 residues. The CDR3, as DNA: TGTGCCAGCAGTTGGCGAAGTCGCCAGGGGAGCACAGATACGCAGTATTTT. It is translated as CASSWRSRQGSTDTQYF.

The chain employs TRBV5-1 and TRBJ2-1; 9 nucleotides align to TRBD1. The germline CDR1 and CDR2 sequences are SGHRS and YFSETQ. With 0 bases clipped from V and 8 bases from J, the junction kept 6 bases outside the gene matches. This CDR3 contains 15 residues. CDR3 amino acids: CASSLERQGVDEQFF. The CDR3, as DNA: TGCGCCAGCAGCTTGGAGCGACAGGGGGTGGATGAGCAGTTCTTC.

The J gene is TRBJ2-5, the V gene TRBV7-2; no definite D call. CDR3 length: 13 amino acids. V lost 6 bases and J lost 1, with 9 bases in between. Germline V gives CDR1 SGHTA, CDR2 FQGNSA. CDR3 DNA: TGTGCCAGCAGTGTGAGAGTCCAAGAGACCCAGTACTTC. Translated: CASSVRVQETQYF.

This clone was observed a handful of times. The chain recombines TRBV7-8 with TRBJ2-3; TRBD2 might be the D (6 bases). Trimming stripped 6 bases from V and 7 bases from J, with 14 bases between. Per germline, CDR1 SGHVS and CDR2 FQNEAQ. This CDR3 comprises 13 residues. The CDR3 spells CASSQAGGYTQYF. CDR3 nucleotides: TGTGCCAGCAGTCAAGCCGGGGGTTATACGCAGTATTTT.